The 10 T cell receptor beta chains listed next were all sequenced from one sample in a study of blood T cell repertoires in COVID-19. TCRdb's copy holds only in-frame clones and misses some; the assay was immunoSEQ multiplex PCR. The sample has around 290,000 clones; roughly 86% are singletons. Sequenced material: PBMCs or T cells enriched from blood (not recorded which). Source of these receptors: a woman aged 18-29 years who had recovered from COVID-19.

The CDR3 loop is CASSPRLAGLTGELFF. CDR3 sequence (DNA): TGTGCCAGCAGCCCCCGACTAGCGGGACTCACCGGGGAGCTGTTTTTT. This chain connects TRBV7-8 to TRBJ2-2, with 11 bases fitting TRBD2. CDR3 size: 16 residues. The germline V gene has CDR1 SGHVS and CDR2 FQNEAQ. J gave up 4 bases and V 5 bases, and 6 bases lay outside the gene matches.

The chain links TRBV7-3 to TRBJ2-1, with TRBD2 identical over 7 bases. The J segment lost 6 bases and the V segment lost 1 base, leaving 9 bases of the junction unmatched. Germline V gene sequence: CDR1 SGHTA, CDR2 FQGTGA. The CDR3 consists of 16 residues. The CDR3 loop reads CASSLNAGVSSNEQFF. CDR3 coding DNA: TGTGCCAGCAGCTTAAATGCGGGAGTATCTAGCAATGAGCAGTTCTTC.

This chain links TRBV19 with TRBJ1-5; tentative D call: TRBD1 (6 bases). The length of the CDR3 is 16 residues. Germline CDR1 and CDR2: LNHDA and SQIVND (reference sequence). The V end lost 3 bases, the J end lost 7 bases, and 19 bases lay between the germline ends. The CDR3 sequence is CASSMGGAWIAQPQHF. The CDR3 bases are TGTGCCAGTAGTATGGGGGGGGCTTGGATAGCGCAGCCCCAGCATTTT. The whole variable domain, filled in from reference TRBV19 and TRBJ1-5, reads DGGITQSPKYLFRKEGQNVTLSCEQNLNHDAMYWYRQDPGQGLRLIYYSQIVNDFQKGDIAEGYSVSREKKESFPLTVTSAQKNPTAFYLCASSMGGAWIAQPQHFGDGTRLSIL.

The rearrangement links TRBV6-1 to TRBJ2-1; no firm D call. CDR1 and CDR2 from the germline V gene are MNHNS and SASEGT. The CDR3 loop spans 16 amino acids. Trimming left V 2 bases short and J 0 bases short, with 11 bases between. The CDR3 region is CASSEFGAGSYNEQFF. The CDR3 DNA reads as TGTGCCAGCAGTGAATTTGGTGCAGGCTCCTACAATGAGCAGTTCTTC.

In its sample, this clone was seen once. The CDR3 nucleotides are TGTGCCAGCGCTCGGGACAGGGTGAGCAATCAGCCCCAGCATTTT. Translation gives CASARDRVSNQPQHF. The chain recombines TRBV2 with TRBJ1-5, with TRBD1 matching over 9 bases. J gave up 1 base and V 8 bases, and 6 bases lay outside the gene matches. The CDR3 has 15 residues. From germline, CDR1 is SNHLY and CDR2 FYNNEI. The full variable domain, completed using reference TRBV2 and TRBJ1-5, is EPEVTQTPSHQVTQMGQEVILRCVPISNHLYFYWYRQILGQKVEFLVSFYNNEISEKSEIFDDQFSVERPDGSNFTLKIRSTKLEDSAMYFCASARDRVSNQPQHFGDGTRLSIL.

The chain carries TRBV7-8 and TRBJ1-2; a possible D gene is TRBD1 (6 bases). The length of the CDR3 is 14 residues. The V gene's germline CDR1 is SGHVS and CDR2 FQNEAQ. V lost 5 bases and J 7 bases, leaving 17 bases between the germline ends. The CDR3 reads CASSRTTGPSGYTF. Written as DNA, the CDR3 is TGTGCCAGCAGCCGCACCACAGGGCCGAGTGGCTACACCTTC.

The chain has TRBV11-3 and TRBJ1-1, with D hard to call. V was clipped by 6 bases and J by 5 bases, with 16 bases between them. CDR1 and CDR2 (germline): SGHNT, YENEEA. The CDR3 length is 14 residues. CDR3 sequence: CASSSPGGRTEAFF. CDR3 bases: TGTGCCAGCAGTTCGCCAGGTGGAAGGACTGAAGCTTTCTTT. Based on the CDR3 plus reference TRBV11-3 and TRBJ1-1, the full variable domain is EAGVVQSPRYKIIEKKQPVAFWCNPISGHNTLYWYLQNLGQGPELLIRYENEEAVDDSQLPKDRFSAERLKGVDSTLKIQPAELGDSAVYLCASSSPGGRTEAFFGQGTRLTVV.

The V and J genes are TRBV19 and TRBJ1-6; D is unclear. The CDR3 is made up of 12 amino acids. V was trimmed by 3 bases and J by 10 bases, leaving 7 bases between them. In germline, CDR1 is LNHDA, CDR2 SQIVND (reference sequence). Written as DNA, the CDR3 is TGTGCCAGTAGTATTCCAGGCTCACCCCTCCACTTT. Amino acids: CASSIPGSPLHF. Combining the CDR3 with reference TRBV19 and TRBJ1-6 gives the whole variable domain DGGITQSPKYLFRKEGQNVTLSCEQNLNHDAMYWYRQDPGQGLRLIYYSQIVNDFQKGDIAEGYSVSREKKESFPLTVTSAQKNPTAFYLCASSIPGSPLHFGNGTRLTVT.

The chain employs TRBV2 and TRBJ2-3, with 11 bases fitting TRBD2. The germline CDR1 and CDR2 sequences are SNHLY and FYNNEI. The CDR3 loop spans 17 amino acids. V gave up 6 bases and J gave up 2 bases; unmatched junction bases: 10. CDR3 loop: CASSEQTSGGITDTQYF. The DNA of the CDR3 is TGTGCCAGCAGCGAACAAACTAGCGGGGGAATCACAGATACGCAGTATTTT.

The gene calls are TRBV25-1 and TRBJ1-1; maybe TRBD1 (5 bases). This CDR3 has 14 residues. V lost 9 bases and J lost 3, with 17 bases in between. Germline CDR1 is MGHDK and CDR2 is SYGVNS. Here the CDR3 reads CASGIGEGHTEAFF. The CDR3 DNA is TGTGCCAGTGGAATAGGGGAGGGCCACACTGAAGCTTTCTTT. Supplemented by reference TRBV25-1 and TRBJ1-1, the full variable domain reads EADIYQTPRYLVIGTGKKITLECSQTMGHDKMYWYQQDPGMELHLIHYSYGVNSTEKGDLSSESTVSRIRTEHFPLTLESARPSHTSQYLCASGIGEGHTEAFFGQGTRLTVV.